Listed below are T cell receptor beta chains from one sample, sequenced in a study of blood T cell repertoires in COVID-19. Method: immunoSEQ multiplex PCR; TCRdb's copy keeps in-frame clones and lacks some. The table includes a few hundred thousand clones, approximately 86% detected once. Sequencing used PBMCs or T cells enriched from blood (not recorded which). Receptors originate from a woman between 18 and 30 years old who had recovered from COVID-19. Each CDR3 is given with its conserved first and last residue. A D gene is named only where the DNA matches it firmly. Size values are once, few and many counts, or a class for expanded clones, and some rows have none.

j_gene	d_gene	abundance	v_gene	CDR3aa	CDR3nt
TRBJ2-3	TRBD2	.	TRBV28	CASSFPLPVAGGSSTDTQYF	TGTGCCAGCAGTTTTCCTCTACCGGTAGCGGGAGGTAGTAGCACAGATACGCAGTATTTT
TRBJ2-3	TRBD2	.	TRBV11-2	CASSKLAASTDTQYF	TGTGCCAGCAGCAAACTAGCGGCTAGCACAGATACGCAGTATTTT
TRBJ1-1	TRBD1	.	TRBV9	CVSSVVGQGEAFF	TGTGTCAGCAGCGTAGTCGGACAGGGCGAAGCTTTCTTT
TRBJ1-2	.	.	TRBV5-5	CASSLQGGYGYTF	TGTGCCAGCAGCTTACAGGGAGGGTATGGCTACACCTTC
TRBJ1-5	.	.	TRBV5-6	CASSHQGREPQHF	TGTGCCAGCAGTCACCAGGGCCGGGAGCCCCAGCATTTT
TRBJ2-2	TRBD1	.	TRBV28	CASRTGDSVLGGELFF	TGTGCCAGCAGGACAGGGGACTCGGTTTTGGGCGGGGAGCTGTTTTTT
TRBJ1-2	.	.	TRBV6-2/TRBV6-3	CASSYAGGYTF	TGTGCCAGCAGTTACGCGGGAGGCTACACCTTC
TRBJ1-1	.	.	TRBV9	CASSLRQDWNTEAFF	TGTGCCAGCAGCTTAAGACAGGACTGGAACACTGAAGCTTTCTTT
TRBJ2-1	TRBD2	.	TRBV5-1	CASRSQIAGEGYNEQFF	TGCGCCAGCAGATCCCAGATAGCGGGGGAAGGGTACAATGAGCAGTTCTTC
TRBJ1-1	.	.	TRBV4-2	CASSQVQEGGEAFF	TGTGCCAGCAGCCAAGTCCAGGAAGGGGGTGAAGCTTTCTTT
TRBJ1-2	TRBD1	.	TRBV6-1	CASSEVQGTGYTF	TGTGCCAGCAGTGAAGTACAGGGGACTGGCTACACCTTC
TRBJ1-4	TRBD1	.	TRBV15	CATRDRELATNEKLFF	TGTGCCACCCGGGACAGGGAACTTGCAACTAATGAAAAACTGTTTTTT
TRBJ1-1	.	.	TRBV2	CASTEMNLMNTEAFF	TGTGCCAGCACAGAAATGAACCTCATGAACACTGAAGCTTTCTTT
TRBJ2-3	TRBD2	.	TRBV28	CASSLTTGEGLGSDTQYF	TGTGCCAGCAGTCTAACCACGGGGGAGGGACTAGGATCAGATACGCAGTATTTT
TRBJ1-1	.	.	TRBV5-4	CASGDSLNTEAFF	TGTGCCAGCGGTGACAGCTTGAACACTGAAGCTTTCTTT
TRBJ2-5	TRBD1	few	TRBV7-8	CASSLAGTGEETQYF	TGTGCCAGCAGCTTAGCCGGGACAGGGGAAGAGACCCAGTACTTC
TRBJ2-7	TRBD2	.	TRBV27	CASSFRTSGRSYEQYF	TGTGCCAGCAGCTTTCGTACTAGCGGGAGATCCTACGAGCAGTACTTC
TRBJ2-2	.	.	TRBV9	CASSPQSRVLDTGELFF	TGTGCCAGCAGCCCCCAATCGCGGGTCCTAGACACCGGGGAGCTGTTTTTT
TRBJ1-6	.	.	TRBV3-1/TRBV3-2	CASSTAQETPLHF	TGTGCCAGCAGTACTGCACAGGAGACACCCCTCCACTTT
TRBJ2-7	TRBD2	.	TRBV7-2	CASSFSLAGTYEQYF	TGTGCCAGCAGCTTTAGCCTAGCGGGAACCTACGAGCAGTACTTC
TRBJ2-1	TRBD2	.	TRBV6-4	CASSTSGYNEQFF	TGTGCCAGCAGTACTAGCGGCTACAATGAGCAGTTCTTC
TRBJ1-1	TRBD1	.	TRBV7-3	CASSPTGAGTEAFF	TGTGCCAGCAGCCCGACAGGGGCCGGAACTGAAGCTTTCTTT
TRBJ1-4	.	.	TRBV6-5	CASSPRRGNEKLFF	TGTGCCAGCAGCCCCCGGAGAGGGAATGAAAAACTGTTTTTT